The rows below give T cell receptor beta chains drawn from one sample of a study of blood T cell repertoires in COVID-19. Data came from immunoSEQ multiplex PCR; TCRdb stores just in-frame clones and leaves some out. The sample lists hundreds of thousands of clones, 88% occurring once. The sequenced sample was PBMCs or T cells enriched from blood (not recorded which). These TCRs come from a woman aged 50 to 65 who had recovered from COVID-19. The CDR3 runs from the conserved cysteine through the conserved F or W. The order of the fields is V gene, clone size, D gene, J gene, CDR3 protein, CDR3 DNA. A D gene is named only where the DNA matches it firmly. Clone size is not always given. Where it is, it says once, few, many or a class for expanded clones.

TRBV6-5	.	.	TRBJ2-3	CASNTLDTDTQYF	TGTGCCAGCAACACCCTAGACACAGATACGCAGTATTTT
TRBV4-3	.	.	TRBJ2-2	CASSQESSSANTGELFF	TGCGCCAGCAGCCAAGAGTCGAGTAGCGCGAACACCGGGGAGCTGTTTTTT
TRBV2	.	.	TRBJ2-2	CASVRDKNTGELFF	TGTGCCAGCGTTCGGGACAAGAACACCGGGGAGCTGTTTTTT
TRBV5-4	.	.	TRBJ2-7	CASSPEGSSEQYF	TGTGCCAGCAGCCCGGAGGGTAGCAGCGAGCAGTACTTC
TRBV7-6	.	TRBD2	TRBJ2-7	CASSPMTSGRYEQYF	TGTGCCAGCAGCCCGATGACTAGCGGGAGGTACGAGCAGTACTTC
TRBV18	.	.	TRBJ2-1	CASSPGLNNEQFF	TGTGCCAGCTCACCGGGACTCAACAATGAGCAGTTCTTC
TRBV27	.	TRBD1	TRBJ2-7	CASSPRDRGAYEQYF	TGTGCCAGCAGTCCAAGGGACAGGGGGGCCTACGAGCAGTACTTC
TRBV30	.	TRBD1	TRBJ1-2	CALQTGTYGYTF	TGTGCCTTGCAGACAGGGACCTATGGCTACACCTTC
TRBV3-1/TRBV3-2	.	TRBD2	TRBJ2-7	CASSRKTLAGSSYEQYF	TGTGCCAGCAGCCGAAAAACTCTAGCGGGAAGCTCCTACGAGCAGTACTTC
TRBV5-6	once	.	TRBJ2-7	CASSLGGVRGHEQYF	TGTGCCAGCAGCTTGGGCGGGGTAAGGGGGCACGAGCAGTACTTC
TRBV25-1	.	.	TRBJ2-1	CASSDPNYAHNEQFF	TGTGCCAGCAGTGACCCTAACTACGCGCACAATGAGCAGTTCTTC
TRBV20-1	.	.	TRBJ2-5	CSASLLVIETQYF	TGCAGTGCTAGTTTACTAGTCATTGAGACCCAGTACTTC
TRBV7-2	.	.	TRBJ2-3	CASSLAGGGGDTQYF	TGTGCCAGCAGCTTAGCCGGGGGCGGGGGAGATACGCAGTATTTT
TRBV6-2/TRBV6-3	.	.	TRBJ2-1	CASSYDRSSYNEQFF	TGTGCCAGCAGTTACGATAGGAGCTCCTACAATGAGCAGTTCTTC
TRBV6-6	.	.	TRBJ1-1	CATRDGDTEAFF	TGTGCCACGAGAGACGGGGACACTGAAGCTTTCTTT
TRBV19	.	.	TRBJ1-1	CASSITGNTEAFF	TGTGCCAGTAGTATTACAGGGAACACTGAAGCTTTCTTT
TRBV28	.	TRBD1	TRBJ1-2	CASRNPGGNYGYTF	TGTGCCAGCAGAAACCCAGGGGGTAACTATGGCTACACCTTC
TRBV7-9	once	.	TRBJ1-6	CASSEQGIGNSPLHF	TGTGCCAGCAGCGAACAGGGTATAGGTAATTCACCCCTCCACTTT
TRBV7-3	.	TRBD1	TRBJ2-6	CASSLPQGFGANVLTF	TGTGCCAGCAGCTTACCACAGGGGTTTGGGGCCAACGTCCTGACTTTC
TRBV19	.	.	TRBJ1-4	CASSTYSATNEKLFF	TGTGCCAGTAGTACCTACAGTGCAACTAATGAAAAACTGTTTTTT
TRBV6-2/TRBV6-3	.	TRBD2	TRBJ2-7	CASSQVAGVNEYF	TGTGCCAGCAGTCAGGTAGCGGGAGTCAATGAGTACTTC
TRBV7-9	.	.	TRBJ1-5	CASSLERTSGNQPQHF	TGTGCCAGCAGCTTAGAAAGGACTTCTGGCAATCAGCCCCAGCATTTT
TRBV7-3	once	TRBD1	TRBJ2-6	CASSLQGAGANVLTF	TGTGCCAGCAGCCTCCAGGGGGCCGGGGCCAACGTCCTGACTTTC
TRBV28	.	.	TRBJ1-1	CASRAGRTEAFF	TGTGCCAGCAGGGCGGGGAGGACTGAAGCTTTCTTT
TRBV6-1	.	.	TRBJ1-1	CASSEGQVNTEAFF	TGTGCCAGCAGTGAAGGACAGGTGAACACTGAAGCTTTCTTT
TRBV9	.	.	TRBJ1-3	CASSVAGGWNTIYF	TGTGCCAGCAGCGTAGCGGGAGGATGGAACACCATATATTTT
TRBV5-6	.	.	TRBJ1-3	CASSFRWSSGNTIYF	TGTGCCAGCAGCTTCCGTTGGAGCTCTGGAAACACCATATATTTT
TRBV6-5	.	.	TRBJ2-1	CASSRGPLGGNEQFF	TGTGCCAGCAGTCGAGGACCCCTAGGGGGAAATGAGCAGTTCTTC
TRBV7-2	.	.	TRBJ2-7	CASSLRSGSNYEQYF	TGTGCCAGCAGCTTAAGGTCGGGGTCTAACTACGAGCAGTACTTC
TRBV6-2/TRBV6-3	.	TRBD1	TRBJ1-5	CASSHPDRASHSNQPQHF	TGTGCCAGCAGCCATCCTGACAGGGCCTCACATAGCAATCAGCCCCAGCATTTT
TRBV7-8	.	TRBD2	TRBJ2-5	CASSKAGLAGQETQYF	TGTGCCAGCAGCAAGGCGGGACTAGCGGGCCAAGAGACCCAGTACTTC
TRBV5-1	.	TRBD2	TRBJ2-5	CASRSSSGPQETQYF	TGCGCCAGCAGATCCTCTAGCGGCCCCCAAGAGACCCAGTACTTC
TRBV18	.	.	TRBJ2-7	CASSPSTPSYEQYF	TGTGCCAGCTCACCCTCCACTCCTTCCTACGAGCAGTACTTC
TRBV24-1	.	.	TRBJ2-7	CATSAPGGHSEQYF	TGTGCCACCAGTGCCCCGGGCGGACACTCGGAGCAGTACTTC
TRBV4-3	.	.	TRBJ1-2	CASSSQGLLGEGYTF	TGCGCCAGCAGCTCACAAGGTCTTCTTGGGGAGGGCTACACCTTC
TRBV7-9	.	TRBD1	TRBJ2-7	CASSGQGTGMNEQYF	TGTGCCAGCAGCGGGCAAGGGACAGGGATGAACGAGCAGTACTTC
TRBV7-9	few	.	TRBJ2-7	CASSLLGQGGSEQYF	TGTGCCAGCAGCTTACTAGGGCAGGGGGGTAGCGAGCAGTACTTC
TRBV7-9	few	TRBD2	TRBJ2-4	CASSSAGGNIQYF	TGTGCCAGCAGCTCTGCGGGAGGAAACATTCAGTACTTC
TRBV7-2	once	.	TRBJ1-5	CASSLRAGSNQPQHF	TGTGCCAGCAGCTTACGAGCGGGAAGCAATCAGCCCCAGCATTTT
TRBV5-1	.	.	TRBJ1-6	CASSLGTVNSPLHF	TGCGCCAGCAGCTTGGGGACAGTAAATTCACCCCTCCACTTT
TRBV28	few	TRBD2	TRBJ2-2	CASSFRASGRRVTGELFF	TGTGCCAGCAGTTTTAGGGCTAGCGGGAGGCGGGTCACCGGGGAGCTGTTTTTT
TRBV5-1	.	.	TRBJ1-3	CASSLTENKLSGNTIYF	TGCGCCAGCAGCTTAACGGAGAACAAGCTCTCTGGAAACACCATATATTTT